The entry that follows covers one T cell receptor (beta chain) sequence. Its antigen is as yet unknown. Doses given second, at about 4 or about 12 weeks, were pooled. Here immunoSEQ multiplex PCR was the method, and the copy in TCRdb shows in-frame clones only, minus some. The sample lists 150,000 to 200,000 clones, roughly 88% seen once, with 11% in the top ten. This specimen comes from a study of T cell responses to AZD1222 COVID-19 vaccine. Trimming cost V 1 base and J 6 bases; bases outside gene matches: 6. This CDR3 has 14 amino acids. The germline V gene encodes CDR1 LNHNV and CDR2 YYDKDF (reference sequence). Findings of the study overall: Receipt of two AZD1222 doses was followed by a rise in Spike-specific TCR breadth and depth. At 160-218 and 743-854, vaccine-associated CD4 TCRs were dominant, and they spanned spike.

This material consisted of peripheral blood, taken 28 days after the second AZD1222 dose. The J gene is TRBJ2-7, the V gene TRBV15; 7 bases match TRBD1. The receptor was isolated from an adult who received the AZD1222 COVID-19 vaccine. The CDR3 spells CATSRVPTGREQYF. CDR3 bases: TGTGCCACCAGCAGAGTTCCGACAGGGCGCGAGCAGTACTTC.